This T cell receptor beta chain was recorded in a study of shared T cell receptors in the human thymus. With 7 bases clipped from V and 5 bases from J, the junction kept 5 bases outside the gene matches. This CDR3 region has 12 residues. Per germline, CDR1 SNHLY and CDR2 FYNNEI. Method: immunoSEQ multiplex PCR; TCRdb's copy keeps in-frame clones and lacks some. The table includes about 660,000 clones, about 90% detected once. This sample was shared with a second study, whose subject was human thymus T cells. This second study notes: Healthy Finnish infants undergoing corrective surgery for congenital heart defects were the donors. Surgeons resected thymus tissue during corrective heart surgery. V and J genes seemed to be used with bias in thymic and blood repertoires. Thymic repertoires of unrelated individuals were reported in related research to overlap highly.

This clonotype was sampled from a boy in the first two years of life with a congenital heart defect. V usage is TRBV2 and J usage is TRBJ2-7, with 7 bases that match TRBD1. Material for sequencing was thymocytes. The CDR3 loop reads CASNGDRDEQYF. Written as DNA, the CDR3 is TGTGCCAGCAACGGAGACAGGGACGAGCAGTACTTC.